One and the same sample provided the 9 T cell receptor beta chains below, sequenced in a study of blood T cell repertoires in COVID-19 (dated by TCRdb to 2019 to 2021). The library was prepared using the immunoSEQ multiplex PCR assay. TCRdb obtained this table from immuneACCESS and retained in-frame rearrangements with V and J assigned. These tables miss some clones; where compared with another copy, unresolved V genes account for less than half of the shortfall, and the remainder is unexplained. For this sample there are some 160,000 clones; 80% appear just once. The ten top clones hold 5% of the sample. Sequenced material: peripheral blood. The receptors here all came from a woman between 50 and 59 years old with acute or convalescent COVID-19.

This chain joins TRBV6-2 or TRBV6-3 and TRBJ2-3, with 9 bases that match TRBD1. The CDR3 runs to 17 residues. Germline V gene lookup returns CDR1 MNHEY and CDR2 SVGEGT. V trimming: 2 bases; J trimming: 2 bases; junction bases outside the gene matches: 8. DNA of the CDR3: TGTGCCAGCAGTTACATGTACGGACAGGGGAACACAGATACGCAGTATTTT. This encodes CASSYMYGQGNTDTQYF.

The CDR3 reads CASGLSSGTNTGELFF. The CDR3 DNA sequence: TGTGCTAGTGGTTTGTCTAGCGGGACGAACACCGGGGAGCTGTTTTTT. The chain recombines TRBV12-5 with TRBJ2-2, with 9 bases aligning to TRBD2. The ends lost 2 bases at V and 0 bases at J; junction bases unmatched: 1. Germline CDR1 LGHNT, CDR2 FRNRAP. CDR3 length: 16 residues.

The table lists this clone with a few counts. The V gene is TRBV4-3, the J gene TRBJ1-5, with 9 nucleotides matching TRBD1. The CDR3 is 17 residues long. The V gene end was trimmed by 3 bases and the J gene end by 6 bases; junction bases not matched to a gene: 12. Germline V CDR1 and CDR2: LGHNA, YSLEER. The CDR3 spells CASSHGPGTGRVQPQHF. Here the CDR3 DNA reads TGCGCCAGCAGCCACGGCCCAGGGACAGGGCGGGTTCAGCCCCAGCATTTT.

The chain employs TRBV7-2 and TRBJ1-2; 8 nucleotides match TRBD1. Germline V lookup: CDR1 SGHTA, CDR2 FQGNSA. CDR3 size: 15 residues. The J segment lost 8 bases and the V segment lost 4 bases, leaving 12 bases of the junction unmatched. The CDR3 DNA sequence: TGTGCCAGCAGCTCCTTGACAGGGGCCCTTGGAGGCTACACCTTC. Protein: CASSSLTGALGGYTF.

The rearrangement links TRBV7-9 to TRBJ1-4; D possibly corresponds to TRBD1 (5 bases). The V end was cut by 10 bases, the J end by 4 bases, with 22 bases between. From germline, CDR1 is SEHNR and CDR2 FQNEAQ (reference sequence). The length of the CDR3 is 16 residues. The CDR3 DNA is TGTGCCACAGACCGAATCGACAGAAAAAATAATGAAAAACTGTTTTTT. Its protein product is CATDRIDRKNNEKLFF.

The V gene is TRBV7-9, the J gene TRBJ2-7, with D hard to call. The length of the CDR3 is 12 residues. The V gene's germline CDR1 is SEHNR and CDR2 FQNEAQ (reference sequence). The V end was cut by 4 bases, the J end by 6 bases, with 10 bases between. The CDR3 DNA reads TGTGCCAGCAGCTACGGTCTACTCGAGCAGTACTTC. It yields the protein CASSYGLLEQYF.

DNA of the CDR3: TGTGCCAGCAGCCCCCGCGGGGGCGGGAGCTCCTACAATGAGCAGTTCTTC. Its translation: CASSPRGGGSSYNEQFF. This chain connects TRBV3-1 (or the pseudogene TRBV3-2) to TRBJ2-1; D may be TRBD2 (7 bases). This CDR3 is built from 17 residues. The V end was cut by 4 bases, the J end by 0 bases, with 16 bases between. Germline V lookup: CDR1 LGHDT, CDR2 YNNKEL (reference sequence).

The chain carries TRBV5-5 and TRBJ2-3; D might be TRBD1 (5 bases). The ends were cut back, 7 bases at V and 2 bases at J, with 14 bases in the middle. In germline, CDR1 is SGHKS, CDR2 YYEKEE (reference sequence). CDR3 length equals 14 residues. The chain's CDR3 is CASGLDSFTDTQYF. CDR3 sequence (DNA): TGTGCCAGCGGCCTCGACAGTTTCACAGATACGCAGTATTTT.

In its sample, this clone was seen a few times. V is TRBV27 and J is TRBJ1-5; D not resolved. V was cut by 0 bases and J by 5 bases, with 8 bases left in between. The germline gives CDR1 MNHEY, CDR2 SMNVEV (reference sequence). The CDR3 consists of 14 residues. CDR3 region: CASSLSYNDQPQHF. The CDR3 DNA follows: TGTGCCAGCAGTTTATCCTATAACGATCAGCCCCAGCATTTT.